This T cell receptor beta chain was recorded in a study of T cells in localized non-small cell lung cancer. Study-level findings and limits: Heterogeneity stays possible, as sequencing covered only one tumor region. Highest T cell clonality was seen in uninvolved adjacent lung, surpassing that measured in tumor. Researchers found a median around 57 of the top 100 tumor clones in adjacent lung.

The V end was cut by 2 bases, the J end by 9 bases, with 13 bases between. The CDR3 length is 13 residues. Germline values: CDR1 MNHNS, CDR2 SASEGT. Details on this clone: Its target is not known.

This table comes from immunoSEQ multiplex PCR, and its TCRdb copy is limited to in-frame clones, with some not included. The sample has roughly 13,000 clones, about 86% seen once. The clonotype originates from a male donor aged 60 or over with stage III lung adenocarcinoma. V and J are TRBV6-1 and TRBJ1-1; possibly TRBD1 for D (5 bases). The sequences come from peripheral blood, collected before any cancer treatment. The chain's CDR3 is CASSENAGVQAFF. CDR3 sequence (DNA): TGTGCCAGCAGTGAAAATGCGGGGGTTCAAGCTTTCTTT.